This T cell receptor (beta chain) was captured in a study of blood T cell repertoires in COVID-19. Overall study context: Samples taken during acute and convalescent COVID-19 were collected in the United States, Italy and Spain.

Per germline, CDR1 SGHVS and CDR2 FQNEAQ. Trimming removed 5 bases from V and 2 bases from J, with 7 bases in between. The CDR3 runs to 14 residues. Clinical history reported by participants formed the basis on which cohorts were assigned. The protocol was immunoSEQ multiplex PCR, while the TCRdb copy is restricted to in-frame clones and leaves out a portion. This sample has under 200,000 clones; around 84% occur once, and the top ten carry more than 3%. This clone has more than one count but fewer than ten. The TCR was taken from a woman aged 30 to 39 who had been exposed to COVID-19. The sample consisted of PBMCs or T cells enriched from blood (not recorded which). The V and J genes are TRBV7-8 and TRBJ2-6, with D uncertain. The CDR3 DNA is TGTGCCAGCAGCCCAGAACCTGGGGCCAACGTCCTGACTTTC. Translated: CASSPEPGANVLTF.